This T cell receptor beta chain comes out of a study of blood T cell repertoires in COVID-19. Study at large: Acute-phase and convalescent COVID-19 samples originated in the United States, Italy and Spain. Sources were T cells, B-cell-depleted T cells, or PBMCs; the material itself was cDNA or gDNA.

Under the authors' procedure: Reference gene primer amplification gave estimated nucleated cell counts. Libraries were prepared by immunoSEQ multiplex PCR; TCRdb keeps only in-frame clonotypes and omits some of them. Clone size and V and J calls were adopted from that table, with D and trimming inferred from the DNA. The profile shows roughly 34,000 clones, roughly three quarters of them singletons. CDR1 is SGHRS, CDR2 YFSETQ, per germline. The CDR3 sequence is 14 residues long. Trimming removed 5 bases from V and 2 bases from J; junction bases left unmatched: 6. J is TRBJ1-1 and V is TRBV5-1, with 7 bases matching TRBD1. The sample was peripheral blood. The TCR sequence derives from a man older than 75 with acute or convalescent COVID-19. CDR3 in amino acids: CASSTGDINTEAFF. CDR3 nucleotide sequence: TGCGCCAGCAGTACAGGGGATATAAACACTGAAGCTTTCTTT.